This T cell receptor beta chain was sequenced during a study of tumor-infiltrating lymphocytes in primary liver carcinoma. Joint extraction of RNA and DNA used roughly 19-33 mg of bulk tissue that was unsorted. Synthesis of TCR beta cDNA was carried out from approximately 500 ng total RNA with a constant-region primer. Three nested multiplex PCR rounds, a slightly modified ARM-PCR, produced the libraries for TCR beta. TRBV1-TRBV30 forward primers and a C-beta reverse primer were used in the first two PCR rounds, which each ran for about 9 cycles. TCRdb reprocessed the multiplex PCR reads with MiXCR, giving one entry per CDR3 protein. The sample includes some 87,000 distinct CDR3 sequences, about 70% of them seen just once. The CDR3 consists of 14 residues. Germline assignment: CDR1 MGHRA and CDR2 YSYEKL. Trimming cost V 3 bases and J 12 bases, with 18 bases left between them.

Sequencing used tumor-adjacent normal liver tissue. This clonotype was sampled from a man in his forties with primary liver carcinoma and hepatitis B virus infection. V is TRBV4-1 and J is TRBJ2-1; D uncertain. CDR3 nucleotide sequence: TGCGCCAGCAGCCACGATCCCCGTGGTGTTGGGCAGTTCTTC. This translates into CASSHDPRGVGQFF.